This TCR beta chain originates from a study of sequential checkpoint blockade in melanoma. In the study overall: Arm A got nivolumab then ipilimumab; arm B the reverse, 1:1.

Regarding treatment: randomized to nivolumab then ipilimumab (arm A) or the reverse (arm B). The length of the CDR3 is 14 residues. The V gene's germline CDR1 is ENHRY and CDR2 SYGVKD. Losses at the gene ends were 6 bases for V and 7 bases for J; bases not matched to a gene: 9. This table comes from immunoSEQ multiplex PCR, and its TCRdb copy is limited to in-frame clones, with some not included. This table holds approximately 15,000 clones, 60% to 75% found once. This clonotype originated in a human donor with melanoma. This chain links TRBV10-3 with TRBJ2-7, with 10 positions matching TRBD1. This specimen was CD8+ T cells sorted from blood (inferred from file names), taken from a patient given nivolumab and ipilimumab in sequence. This CDR3 reads CAISAGTGAWEQYF. The CDR3 DNA is TGTGCCATCAGCGCCGGGACAGGGGCCTGGGAGCAGTACTTC.